The rows below give T cell receptor beta chains drawn from one sample of a study of identical twins. TCRdb re-analysed the 5' RACE reads in MiXCR, keeping a single row per CDR3 protein. The repertoire includes roughly 290,000 distinct CDR3 sequences, 7.5% to 9.5% of them detected once, and 6% to 8.5% sits in the top ten. Separately, the same data were catalogued under a study of yellow fever vaccine responses in identical twins.

Sample: CD8+ T cells sorted from blood. All receptors come from a woman aged 18-35 years in good health. CDR3s include the opening cysteine and the closing phenylalanine or tryptophan. The D gene is left open where the match is weak. Rows may omit the clone size; those that give it use once, few, many or a size class.

clone_size j_call d_call v_call cdr3_nt cdr3_aa
many TRBJ2-3 - TRBV11-2 TGTGCCAGCAGCTATCGGGACAGCACAGATACGCAGTATTTT CASSYRDSTDTQYF
- TRBJ2-2 TRBD1 TRBV7-9 TGTGCCAGCAGCGGCGACAGGGGGCGAAGAGGGACCGGGGAGCTGTTTTTT CASSGDRGRRGTGELFF
- TRBJ2-7 TRBD2 TRBV4-2 TGTGCCAGCAGCCAAGATCTGGCTAGCGGTACCTACGAGCAGTACTTC CASSQDLASGTYEQYF
- TRBJ2-1 - TRBV2 TGTGCCAGCGGGATTCCCTACAATGAGCAGTTCTTC CASGIPYNEQFF
- TRBJ2-7 - TRBV15 TGTGCCACCAGTCCGAGTGATTGGGCGTACGAGCAGTACTTC CATSPSDWAYEQYF
few TRBJ2-5 TRBD2 TRBV11-2 TGTGCCAGCAGCCCACTAGCGGGGGCCCAGACCCTACAAGAGACCCAGTACTTC CASSPLAGAQTLQETQYF
- TRBJ2-1 - TRBV21-1 TGTGCCAGCAGCAAACGCGTCTCCCAATTAGCGGGAGCCCCCCAGGGGTTCTTC CASSKRVSQLAGAPQGFF
many TRBJ2-5 - TRBV15 TGTGCCACCAGCAGAGTGCCCGGGCAAGGTGGGGAGACCCAGTACTTC CATSRVPGQGGETQYF
few TRBJ2-1 - TRBV12-3/TRBV12-4 TGTGCCAGCAGTTTTGAAGGCGGGAACCCAATGGGCAATGAGCAGTTCTTC CASSFEGGNPMGNEQFF
many TRBJ2-1 - TRBV29-1 TGCAGCGGACGGGAGTTTGAGCAGTTCTTC CSGREFEQFF
- TRBJ2-3 TRBD2 TRBV7-2 TGTGCCAGCGTTCTAGCGGGAGTATCTTACGGGGCAGATACGCAGTATTTT CASVLAGVSYGADTQYF
many TRBJ2-2 - TRBV15 TGTGCCACCAGGCTCCGACCGGGGCTGGGGACCGGGGAGCTGTTTTTT CATRLRPGLGTGELFF
many TRBJ2-1 TRBD1 TRBV11-2 TGTGCCAGCAGCTTAGCCCCCGGGACAGGGGGTTACAATGAGCAGTTCTTC CASSLAPGTGGYNEQFF
- TRBJ2-7 TRBD2 TRBV29-1 TGCAGCGTTCGGACTAGCGGCCCGTTGGAGCAGTACTTC CSVRTSGPLEQYF